This T cell receptor beta chain emerged from a study of blood T cell repertoires in COVID-19. Repertoires were generated with immunoSEQ multiplex PCR, while TCRdb's copy carries only in-frame clones and drops some. The repertoire holds fewer than 350,000 clones, 80% to 90% seen once, with approximately 4% in the top ten. Participants, roughly 18 to 89 years old, spanned more than 20 US areas. Participants' own reports of clinical history determined their cohort assignment. The clonotype originates from a woman aged 30 to 39 with acute COVID-19. The sample consisted of PBMCs or T cells enriched from blood (not recorded which).

CDR3 in amino acids: CASSSGGAGTGELFF. CDR3 coding DNA: TGTGCCAGCTCCTCCGGGGGGGCGGGCACCGGGGAGCTGTTTTTT. The J gene is TRBJ2-2, the V gene TRBV28, with 8 positions matching TRBD2. The CDR3 has 15 amino acids. The V gene end was trimmed by 8 bases and the J gene end by 4 bases; junction bases not matched to a gene: 9. Germline V gives CDR1 MDHEN, CDR2 SYDVKM.